These 10 T cell receptor beta chains were all obtained from the same sample, sequenced in a study of cytomegalovirus exposure and HLA in healthy donors. It was with 60 Vbeta and 13 Jbeta primers that the PCR ran. Repertoires were generated with immunoSEQ multiplex PCR, while TCRdb's copy carries only in-frame clones and drops some. The sample records 150,000 to 200,000 clones, over 65% being singletons. The sequenced material came from PBMCs. Receptor source: a young man in good health and CMV-seropositive.

V gene TRBV15 combines with J gene TRBJ1-5; D is perhaps TRBD1 (5 bases). Between the trimmed V and J ends, which lost 0 bases and 3 bases, there was a span of 9 bases. Germline V gene data show CDR1 as LNHNV and CDR2 as YYDKDF (reference sequence). The CDR3 totals 15 residues. This CDR3 is CATSRDAGPNQPQHF. CDR3 in DNA: TGTGCCACCAGCAGAGATGCAGGGCCCAATCAGCCCCAGCATTTT.

The rearrangement links TRBV14 to TRBJ1-6; D unresolved. Germline V gene lookup returns CDR1 SGHDN and CDR2 FVKESK. The V end was cut by 4 bases, the J end by 9 bases, with 13 bases between. This CDR3 region has 14 residues. In DNA, the CDR3 is TGTGCCAGCAGCCGACATACCGGCCCTTCACCCCTCCACTTT. Translation: CASSRHTGPSPLHF.

The V call is TRBV5-6, the J call TRBJ1-2, with D perhaps matching TRBD1 (6 bases). Germline loops: CDR1 SGHDT, CDR2 YYEEEE. Trimming took off 5 bases at V and 1 base at J, with 6 bases between the two ends. There are 12 residues in the CDR3. The CDR3 region has the DNA TGTGCCAGCAGGGACAGTAACTATGGCTACACCTTC. It codes for CASRDSNYGYTF.

This rearrangement joins TRBV5-1 to TRBJ1-1; 8 bases fit TRBD1. The CDR3 consists of 14 residues. V shed 4 bases, J shed 4 bases, and the junction held 6 bases outside the gene matches. Germline V gene sequence: CDR1 SGHRS, CDR2 YFSETQ. This chain's CDR3 is CASSPDRAGTEAFF. For the CDR3, the DNA is TGCGCCAGCAGCCCGGACAGGGCGGGCACTGAAGCTTTCTTT.

The chain uses TRBV15 and TRBJ1-2; a weak D match, TRBD1 (5 bases). Germline V CDR1 and CDR2: LNHNV, YYDKDF (reference sequence). Trimming stripped 5 bases from V and 3 bases from J, with 13 bases between. The CDR3 contains 14 residues. The CDR3 region is CATSGSGTDYGYTF. In DNA form, the CDR3 reads TGTGCCACCAGCGGTTCCGGGACTGACTATGGCTACACCTTC.

In its sample, this clone was seen a few times. This chain links TRBV5-1 with TRBJ1-5; possibly TRBD1 for D (5 bases). The V end was cut by 0 bases, the J end by 5 bases, with 18 bases between. There are 17 residues in the CDR3. Looked up from germline, CDR1 is SGHRS and CDR2 is YFSETQ. The CDR3: CASSLGGAGYKDQPQHF. CDR3 nucleotides: TGCGCCAGCAGCTTGGGGGGCGCGGGGTACAAGGATCAGCCCCAGCATTTT.

This chain links TRBV7-9 with TRBJ2-2, with D possibly matching TRBD2 (7 bases). CDR1 is SEHNR and CDR2 is FQNEAQ in the germline V gene (reference sequence). With 4 bases removed from V and 6 bases from J, the gap between germline ends came to 18 bases. This CDR3 region has 16 residues. The CDR3 coding sequence is TGTGCCAGCAGCTCCCTGGGGGGGCCCGACGCCGGGGAGCTGTTTTTT. It is translated as CASSSLGGPDAGELFF.

The chain has TRBV5-3 and TRBJ2-2, with 12 bases identical to TRBD2. TRBV5-3 is an ORF; its function is uncertain. The CDR3 loop spans 16 amino acids. The V gene end was trimmed by 4 bases and the J gene end by 3 bases; junction bases not matched to a gene: 4. CDR3 residues: CARSRLAGVDTGELFF. The CDR3 DNA follows: TGTGCCAGAAGCCGACTAGCGGGGGTAGACACCGGGGAGCTGTTTTTT.

The chain employs TRBV4-1 and TRBJ2-1; 7 bases are shared with TRBD2. Germline trimming cut 0 bases from V and 7 bases from J; bases unmatched to any gene: 12. The CDR3 loop spans 17 amino acids. Per germline, CDR1 MGHRA and CDR2 YSYEKL. This CDR3 reads CASSQEWRAGEGNEQFF. CDR3 DNA: TGCGCCAGCAGCCAAGAGTGGAGGGCGGGAGAGGGGAATGAGCAGTTCTTC.

V and J are TRBV28 and TRBJ2-3, with D possibly matching TRBD1 (6 bases). CDR1 is MDHEN, CDR2 SYDVKM, per germline. This CDR3 region has 13 residues. The V end was cut by 6 bases, the J end by 1 base, with 8 bases between. The CDR3 sequence is CASRGHRTDTQYF. The CDR3 nucleotides are TGTGCCAGCAGGGGACACCGCACAGATACGCAGTATTTT.